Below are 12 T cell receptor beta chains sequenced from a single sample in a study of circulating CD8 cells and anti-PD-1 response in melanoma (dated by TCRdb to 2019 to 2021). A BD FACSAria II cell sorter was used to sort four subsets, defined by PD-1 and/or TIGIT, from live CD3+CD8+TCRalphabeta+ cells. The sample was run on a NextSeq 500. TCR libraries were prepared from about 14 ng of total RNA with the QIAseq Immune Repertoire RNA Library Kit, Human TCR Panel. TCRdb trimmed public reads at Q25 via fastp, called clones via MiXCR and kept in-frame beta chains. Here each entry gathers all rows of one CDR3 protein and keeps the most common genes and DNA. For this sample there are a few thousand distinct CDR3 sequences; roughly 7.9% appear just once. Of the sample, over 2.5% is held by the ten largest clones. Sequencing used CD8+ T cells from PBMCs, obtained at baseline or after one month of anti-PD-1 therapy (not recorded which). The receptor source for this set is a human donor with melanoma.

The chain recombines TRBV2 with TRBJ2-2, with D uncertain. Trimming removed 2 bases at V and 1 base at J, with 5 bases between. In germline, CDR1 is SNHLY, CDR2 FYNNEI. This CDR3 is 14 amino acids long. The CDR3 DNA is TGTGCCAGCAGTGAATGGAAGAACACCGGGGAGCTGTTTTTT. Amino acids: CASSEWKNTGELFF.

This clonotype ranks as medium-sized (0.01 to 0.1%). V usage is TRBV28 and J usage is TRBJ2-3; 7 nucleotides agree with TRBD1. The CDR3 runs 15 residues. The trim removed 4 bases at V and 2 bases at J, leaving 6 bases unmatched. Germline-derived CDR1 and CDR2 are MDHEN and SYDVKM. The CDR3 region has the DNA TGTGCCAGCAGTTCCGGACAGGAGGACACAGATACGCAGTATTTT. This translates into CASSSGQEDTDTQYF. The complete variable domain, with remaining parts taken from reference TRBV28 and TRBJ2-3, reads DVKVTQSSRYLVKRTGEKVFLECVQDMDHENMFWYRQDPGLGLRLIYFSYDVKMKEKGDIPEGYSVSREKKERFSLILESASTNQTSMYLCASSSGQEDTDTQYFGPGTRLTVL.

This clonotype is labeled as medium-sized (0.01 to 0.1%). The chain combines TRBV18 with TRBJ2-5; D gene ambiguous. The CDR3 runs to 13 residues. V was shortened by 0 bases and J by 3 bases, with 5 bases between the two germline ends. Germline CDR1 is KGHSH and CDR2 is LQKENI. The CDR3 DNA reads TGTGCCAGCTCACCACCGGACGAAGAGACCCAGTACTTC. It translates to CASSPPDEETQYF.

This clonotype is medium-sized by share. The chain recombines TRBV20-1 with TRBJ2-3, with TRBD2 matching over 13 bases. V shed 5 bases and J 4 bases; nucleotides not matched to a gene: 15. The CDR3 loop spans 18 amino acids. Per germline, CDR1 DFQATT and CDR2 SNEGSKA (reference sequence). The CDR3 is CSAPTSGGSARNPDTQYF. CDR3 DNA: TGCAGTGCTCCGACTAGCGGGGGGTCCGCCCGAAACCCAGATACGCAGTATTTT.

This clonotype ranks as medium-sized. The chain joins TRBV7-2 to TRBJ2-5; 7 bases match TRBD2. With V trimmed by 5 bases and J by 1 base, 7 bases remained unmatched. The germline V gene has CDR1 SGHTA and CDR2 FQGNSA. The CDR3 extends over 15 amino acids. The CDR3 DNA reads TGTGCCAGCAGCCCAAGGGACTACCCCCAAGAGACCCAGTACTTC. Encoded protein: CASSPRDYPQETQYF.

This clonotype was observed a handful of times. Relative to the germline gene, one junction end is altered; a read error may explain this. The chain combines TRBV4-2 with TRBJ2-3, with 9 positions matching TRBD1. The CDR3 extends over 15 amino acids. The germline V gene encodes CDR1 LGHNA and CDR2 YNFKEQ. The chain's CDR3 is CASSEEQGAIDTQYF. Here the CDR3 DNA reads TGTGCCAGCAGCGAAGAACAGGGGGCCATCGATACGCAGTATTTT.

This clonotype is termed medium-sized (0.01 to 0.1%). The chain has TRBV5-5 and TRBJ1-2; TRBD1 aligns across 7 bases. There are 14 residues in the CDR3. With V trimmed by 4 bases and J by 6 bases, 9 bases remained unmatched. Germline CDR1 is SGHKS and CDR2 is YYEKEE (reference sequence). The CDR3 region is CASSVRDSGDGYTF. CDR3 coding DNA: TGTGCCAGCAGCGTCCGGGACAGTGGAGATGGCTACACCTTC.

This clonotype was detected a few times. DNA for the CDR3: TGTGCCAGTTCGGACGGCTACGAGCAGTACTTC. As protein: CASSDGYEQYF. The chain uses TRBV19 and TRBJ2-7; no definite D call. Trimming removed 8 bases from V and 3 bases from J, with 8 bases in between. CDR3 length: 11 residues. Per the germline V gene, CDR1 is LNHDA and CDR2 is SQIVND (reference sequence).

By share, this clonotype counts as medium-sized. CDR3 DNA sequence: TGTGCCAGCAGCGCCGGACAGATTTCGAACTATGGCTACACCTTC. This gives the protein CASSAGQISNYGYTF. The chain joins TRBV7-9 to TRBJ1-2, with a weak D call TRBD1 (6 bases). V lost 5 bases, J lost 2 bases, and 15 bases lay in between. The germline CDR1 and CDR2 sequences are SEHNR and FQNEAQ (reference sequence). There are 15 residues in the CDR3.

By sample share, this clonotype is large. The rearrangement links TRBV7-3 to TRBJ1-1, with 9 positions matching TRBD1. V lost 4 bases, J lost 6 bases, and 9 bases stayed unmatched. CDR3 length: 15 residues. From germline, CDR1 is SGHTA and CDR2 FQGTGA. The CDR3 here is CASSSRTGAASEAFF. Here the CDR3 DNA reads TGTGCCAGCAGCTCCCGGACAGGGGCGGCCTCTGAAGCTTTCTTT.

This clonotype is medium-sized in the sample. The CDR3 reads CASGLVSQNARTGPETQYF. The CDR3 DNA reads TGTGCTAGTGGTTTGGTTTCCCAAAATGCCCGGACAGGGCCGGAGACCCAGTACTTC. The rearrangement uses TRBV12-5 and TRBJ2-5, with 8 bases matching TRBD1. With 0 bases clipped from V and 5 bases from J, the junction kept 17 bases outside the gene matches. The CDR3 is 19 amino acids. Germline assignment: CDR1 LGHNT and CDR2 FRNRAP.

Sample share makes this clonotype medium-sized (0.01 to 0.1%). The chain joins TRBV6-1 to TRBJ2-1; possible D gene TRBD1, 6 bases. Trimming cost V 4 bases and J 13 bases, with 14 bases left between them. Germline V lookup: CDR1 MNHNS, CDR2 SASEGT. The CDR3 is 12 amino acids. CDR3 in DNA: TGTGCCAGCAGTGGAGGGCAGGGGTCACAGTTCTTC. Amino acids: CASSGGQGSQFF.